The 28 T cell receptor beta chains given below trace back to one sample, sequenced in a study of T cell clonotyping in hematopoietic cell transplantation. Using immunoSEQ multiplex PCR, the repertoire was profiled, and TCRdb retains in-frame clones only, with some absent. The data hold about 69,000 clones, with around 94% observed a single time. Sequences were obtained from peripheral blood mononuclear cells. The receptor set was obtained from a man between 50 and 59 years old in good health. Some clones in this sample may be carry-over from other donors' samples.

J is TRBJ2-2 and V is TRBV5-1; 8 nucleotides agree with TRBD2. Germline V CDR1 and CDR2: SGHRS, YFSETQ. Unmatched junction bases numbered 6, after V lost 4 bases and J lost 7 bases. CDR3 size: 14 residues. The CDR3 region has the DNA TGCGCCAGCAGCCTGGCCAGCGGGGGCGGGGAGCTGTTTTTT. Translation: CASSLASGGGELFF.

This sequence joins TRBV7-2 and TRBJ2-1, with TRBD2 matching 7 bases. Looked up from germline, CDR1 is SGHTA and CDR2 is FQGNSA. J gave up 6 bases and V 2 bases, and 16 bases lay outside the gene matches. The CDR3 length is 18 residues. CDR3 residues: CASSLWFRLADRSNEQFF. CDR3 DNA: TGTGCCAGCAGCTTATGGTTTCGACTAGCAGACCGGTCCAATGAGCAGTTCTTC.

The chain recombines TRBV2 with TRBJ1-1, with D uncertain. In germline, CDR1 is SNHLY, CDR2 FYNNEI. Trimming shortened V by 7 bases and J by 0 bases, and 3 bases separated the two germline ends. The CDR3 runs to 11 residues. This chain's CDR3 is CASIMNTEAFF. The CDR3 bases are TGTGCCAGCATTATGAACACTGAAGCTTTCTTT.

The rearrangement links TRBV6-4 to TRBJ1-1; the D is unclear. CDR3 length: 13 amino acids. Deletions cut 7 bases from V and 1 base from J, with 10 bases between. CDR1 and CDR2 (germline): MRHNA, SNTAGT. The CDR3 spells CASKATSNTEAFF. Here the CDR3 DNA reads TGTGCCAGCAAGGCCACTTCGAACACTGAAGCTTTCTTT.

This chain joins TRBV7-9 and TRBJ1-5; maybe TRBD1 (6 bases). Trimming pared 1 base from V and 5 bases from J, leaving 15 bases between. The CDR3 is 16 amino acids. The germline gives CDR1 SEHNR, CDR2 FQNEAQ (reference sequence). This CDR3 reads CASSLGTGRRDQPQHF. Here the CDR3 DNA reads TGTGCCAGCAGCTTAGGAACAGGGAGACGTGATCAGCCCCAGCATTTT.

The CDR3, as DNA: TGTGCCAGTAGTACTGTACAAGGTGAAAAACTGTTTTTT. It translates to CASSTVQGEKLFF. V and J are TRBV19 and TRBJ1-4; D is undetermined. The germline V gene has CDR1 LNHDA and CDR2 SQIVND (reference sequence). V was shortened by 4 bases and J by 7 bases, with 10 bases between the two germline ends. The length of the CDR3 is 13 residues.

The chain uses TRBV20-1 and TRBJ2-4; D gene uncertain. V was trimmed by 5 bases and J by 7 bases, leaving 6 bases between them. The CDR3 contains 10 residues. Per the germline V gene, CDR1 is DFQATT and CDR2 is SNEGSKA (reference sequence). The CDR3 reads CSAPRNIQYF. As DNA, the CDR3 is TGCAGTGCTCCACGGAACATTCAGTACTTC.

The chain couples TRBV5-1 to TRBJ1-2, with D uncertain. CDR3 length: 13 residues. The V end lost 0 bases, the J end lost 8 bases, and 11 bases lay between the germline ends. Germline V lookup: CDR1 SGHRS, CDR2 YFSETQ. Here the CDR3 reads CASSLGPFEGYTF. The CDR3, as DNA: TGCGCCAGCAGCTTGGGACCTTTTGAAGGCTACACCTTC.

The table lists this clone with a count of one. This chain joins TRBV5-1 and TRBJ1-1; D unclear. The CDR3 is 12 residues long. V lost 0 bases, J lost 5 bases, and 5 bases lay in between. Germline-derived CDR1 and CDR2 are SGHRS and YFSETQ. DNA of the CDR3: TGCGCCAGCAGCTTGGAAGGGACTGAAGCTTTCTTT. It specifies CASSLEGTEAFF.

CDR3 amino acids: CASRGGRDTGELFF. As DNA, the CDR3 is TGTGCCAGCCGGGGGGGGAGAGACACCGGGGAGCTGTTTTTT. The chain is built from TRBV6-1 and TRBJ2-2, with 8 bases lining up with TRBD2. There are 14 residues in the CDR3. After removal of 8 bases from V and 3 bases from J, the junction contained 5 bases not matched to a gene. Germline CDR1 is MNHNS and CDR2 is SASEGT.

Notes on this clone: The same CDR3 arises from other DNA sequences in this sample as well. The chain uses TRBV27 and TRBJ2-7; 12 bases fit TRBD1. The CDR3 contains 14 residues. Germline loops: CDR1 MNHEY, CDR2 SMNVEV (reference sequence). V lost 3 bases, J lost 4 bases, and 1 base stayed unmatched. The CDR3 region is CASSLGQGAYEQYF. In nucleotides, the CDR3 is TGTGCCAGCAGTTTGGGACAGGGGGCGTACGAGCAGTACTTC.

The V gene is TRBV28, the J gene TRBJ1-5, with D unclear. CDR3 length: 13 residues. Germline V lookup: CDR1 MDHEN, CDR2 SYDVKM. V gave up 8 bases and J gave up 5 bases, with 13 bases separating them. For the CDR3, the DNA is TGTGCCAGCGGCTTTGGGGAGTATCAGCCCCAGCATTTT. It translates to CASGFGEYQPQHF.

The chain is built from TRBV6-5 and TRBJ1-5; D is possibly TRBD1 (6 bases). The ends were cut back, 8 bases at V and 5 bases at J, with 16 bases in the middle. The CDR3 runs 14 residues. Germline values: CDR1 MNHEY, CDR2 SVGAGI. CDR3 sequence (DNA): TGTGCCAGCGGATCCGGGACAAAGGATCAGCCCCAGCATTTT. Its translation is CASGSGTKDQPQHF.

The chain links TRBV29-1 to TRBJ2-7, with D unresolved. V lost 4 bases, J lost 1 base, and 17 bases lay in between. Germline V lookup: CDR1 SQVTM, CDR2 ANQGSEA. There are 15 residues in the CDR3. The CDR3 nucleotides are TGCAGCGTTGTAGGTGGAACCTTAGCTTCCTACGAGCAGTACTTC. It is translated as CSVVGGTLASYEQYF.

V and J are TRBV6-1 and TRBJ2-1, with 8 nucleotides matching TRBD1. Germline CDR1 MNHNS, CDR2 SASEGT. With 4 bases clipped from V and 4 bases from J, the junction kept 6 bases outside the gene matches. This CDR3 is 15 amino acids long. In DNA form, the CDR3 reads TGTGCCAGCAGTGCAGACAGGGGATCATACAATGAGCAGTTCTTC. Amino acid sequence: CASSADRGSYNEQFF.

The CDR3 sequence is CASSLAFQPGTNEQYF. The CDR3 DNA sequence: TGTGCCAGCAGCTTAGCATTCCAGCCCGGGACAAACGAGCAGTACTTC. The rearrangement joins TRBV7-2 to TRBJ2-7; possible D gene TRBD1, 6 bases. Germline CDR1 is SGHTA and CDR2 is FQGNSA. The V end lost 0 bases, the J end lost 5 bases, and 17 bases lay between the germline ends. This CDR3 contains 16 residues.

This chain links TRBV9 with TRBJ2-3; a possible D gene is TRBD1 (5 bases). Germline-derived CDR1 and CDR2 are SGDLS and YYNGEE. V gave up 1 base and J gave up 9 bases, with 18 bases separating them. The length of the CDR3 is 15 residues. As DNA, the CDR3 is TGTGCCAGCAGCGTAAGCCAGACAGTCCCCGGGACGCAGTATTTT. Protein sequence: CASSVSQTVPGTQYF.

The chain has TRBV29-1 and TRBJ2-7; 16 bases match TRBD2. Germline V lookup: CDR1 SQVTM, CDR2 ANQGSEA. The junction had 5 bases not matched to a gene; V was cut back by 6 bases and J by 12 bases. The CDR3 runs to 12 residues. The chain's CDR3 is CSVGTSGGAAYF. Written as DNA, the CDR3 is TGCAGCGTCGGGACTAGCGGGGGGGCCGCGTACTTC.

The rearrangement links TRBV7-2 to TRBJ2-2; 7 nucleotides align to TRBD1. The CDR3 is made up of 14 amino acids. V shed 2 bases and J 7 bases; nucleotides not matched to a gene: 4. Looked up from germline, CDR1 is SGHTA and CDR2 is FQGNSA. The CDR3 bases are TGTGCCAGCAGCTTACAGGGGGTTAGCGGGGAGCTGTTTTTT. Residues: CASSLQGVSGELFF.

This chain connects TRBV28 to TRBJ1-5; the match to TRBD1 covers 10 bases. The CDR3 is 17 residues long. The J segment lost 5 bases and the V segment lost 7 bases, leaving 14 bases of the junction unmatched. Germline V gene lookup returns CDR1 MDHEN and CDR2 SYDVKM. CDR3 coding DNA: TGTGCCAGCAATACGGAGCGACAGGGGGCGGCGGATCAGCCCCAGCATTTT. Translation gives CASNTERQGAADQPQHF.

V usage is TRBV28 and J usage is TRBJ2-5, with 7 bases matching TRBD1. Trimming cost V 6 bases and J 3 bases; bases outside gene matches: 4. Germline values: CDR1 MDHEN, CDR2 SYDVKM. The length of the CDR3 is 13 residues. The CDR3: CASSRGQEETQYF. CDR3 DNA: TGTGCCAGCAGCCGAGGACAGGAAGAGACCCAGTACTTC.

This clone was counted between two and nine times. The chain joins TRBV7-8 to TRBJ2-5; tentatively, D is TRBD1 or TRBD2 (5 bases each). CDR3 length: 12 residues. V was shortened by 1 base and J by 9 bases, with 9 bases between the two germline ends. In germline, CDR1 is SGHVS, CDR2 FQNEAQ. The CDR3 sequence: CASSLDRGPQYF. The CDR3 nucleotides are TGTGCCAGCAGCTTAGACCGGGGACCCCAGTACTTC. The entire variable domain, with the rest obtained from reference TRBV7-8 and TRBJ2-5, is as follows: GAGVSQSPRYKVAKRGQDVALRCDPISGHVSLFWYQQALGQGPEFLTYFQNEAQLDKSGLPSDRFFAERPEGSVSTLKIQRTQQEDSAVYLCASSLDRGPQYFGPGTRLLVL.

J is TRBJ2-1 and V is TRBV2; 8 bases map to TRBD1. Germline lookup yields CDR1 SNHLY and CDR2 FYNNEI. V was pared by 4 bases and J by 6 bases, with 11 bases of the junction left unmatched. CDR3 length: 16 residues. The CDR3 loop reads CASSVPQGARANEQFF. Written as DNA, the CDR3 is TGTGCCAGCAGTGTCCCGCAGGGGGCGCGAGCCAATGAGCAGTTCTTC. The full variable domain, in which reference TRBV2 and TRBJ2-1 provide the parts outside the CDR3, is EPEVTQTPSHQVTQMGQEVILRCVPISNHLYFYWYRQILGQKVEFLVSFYNNEISEKSEIFDDQFSVERPDGSNFTLKIRSTKLEDSAMYFCASSVPQGARANEQFFGPGTRLTVL.

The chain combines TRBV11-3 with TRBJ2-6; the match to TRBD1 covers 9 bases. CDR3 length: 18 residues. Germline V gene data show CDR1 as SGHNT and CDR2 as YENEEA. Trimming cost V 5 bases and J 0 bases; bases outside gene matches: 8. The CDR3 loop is CASSAGQGYASGANVLTF. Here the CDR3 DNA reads TGTGCCAGCAGCGCGGGACAGGGCTATGCCTCTGGGGCCAACGTCCTGACTTTC.

The CDR3 bases are TGTGCCAGCAGTTCCCCCCACAGCACAGATACGCAGTATTTT. It yields the protein CASSSPHSTDTQYF. This chain links TRBV28 with TRBJ2-3; the D is unclear. The CDR3 extends over 14 amino acids. Deletions cut 4 bases from V and 0 bases from J, with 8 bases between. Germline CDR1 MDHEN, CDR2 SYDVKM.

The CDR3 sequence is CASSEALRGQGGTGELFF. The CDR3 DNA reads as TGTGCCAGCAGTGAAGCGCTTCGAGGGCAGGGGGGCACCGGGGAGCTGTTTTTT. The chain recombines TRBV6-1 with TRBJ2-2; maybe TRBD1 (7 bases). Germline V gene sequence: CDR1 MNHNS, CDR2 SASEGT. With 0 bases removed from V and 4 bases from J, the gap between germline ends came to 18 bases. This CDR3 contains 18 residues.

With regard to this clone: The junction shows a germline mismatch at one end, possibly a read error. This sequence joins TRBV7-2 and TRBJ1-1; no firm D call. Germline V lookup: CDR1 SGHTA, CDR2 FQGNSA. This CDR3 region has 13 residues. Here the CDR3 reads CASSLGRINHADF. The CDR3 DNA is TGTGCCAGCAGCTTAGGGCGCATTAATCACGCGGACTTT.

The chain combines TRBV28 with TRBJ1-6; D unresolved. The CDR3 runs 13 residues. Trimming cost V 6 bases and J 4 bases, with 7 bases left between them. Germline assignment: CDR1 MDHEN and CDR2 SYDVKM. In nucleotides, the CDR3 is TGTGCCAGCAGCATGGGATATAATTCACCCCTCCACTTT. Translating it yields CASSMGYNSPLHF.